This T cell receptor beta chain was captured by sequencing in a study of OX40 agonist ivuxolimab in advanced cancers. The V gene lost 7 bases and the J gene lost 1 base, with 17 bases spanning the gap. CDR1 and CDR2 from the germline V gene are MRHNA and SNTAGT. The CDR3 contains 15 residues. The protocol was immunoSEQ multiplex PCR, while the TCRdb copy is restricted to in-frame clones and leaves out a portion. The sample includes 100,000 to 150,000 clones, roughly 91% of them seen just once. The chain employs TRBV6-4 and TRBJ2-7; D ambiguous. The sequencing here drew on CD4+ or CD8+ T cells sorted from blood, taken in a trial of the OX40 agonist ivuxolimab. The TCR was taken from an adult with an advanced solid tumor such as melanoma, head and neck, liver or kidney cancer. Here the CDR3 reads CASIPAPVISYEQYF. CDR3 sequence (DNA): TGTGCCAGCATCCCCGCACCGGTGATATCCTACGAGCAGTACTTC.